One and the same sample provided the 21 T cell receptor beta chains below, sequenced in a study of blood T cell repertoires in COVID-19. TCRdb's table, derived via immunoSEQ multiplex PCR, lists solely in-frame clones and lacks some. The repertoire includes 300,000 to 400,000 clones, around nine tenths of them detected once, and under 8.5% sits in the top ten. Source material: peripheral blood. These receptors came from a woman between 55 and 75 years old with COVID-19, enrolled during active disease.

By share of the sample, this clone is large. CDR3 loop: CASSDNLGPGRGKLFF. In nucleotides, the CDR3 is TGTGCCAGCAGTGATAACCTGGGCCCCGGAAGGGGAAAACTGTTTTTT. V gene TRBV2 combines with J gene TRBJ1-4; tentatively, D is TRBD1 (5 bases). The germline V and J ends were trimmed by 3 bases and 10 bases, with 21 bases remaining between them. The CDR3 is made up of 16 amino acids. Looked up from germline, CDR1 is SNHLY and CDR2 is FYNNEI. Filled out from reference TRBV2 and TRBJ1-4, the complete variable domain reads EPEVTQTPSHQVTQMGQEVILRCVPISNHLYFYWYRQILGQKVEFLVSFYNNEISEKSEIFDDQFSVERPDGSNFTLKIRSTKLEDSAMYFCASSDNLGPGRGKLFFGSGTQLSVL.

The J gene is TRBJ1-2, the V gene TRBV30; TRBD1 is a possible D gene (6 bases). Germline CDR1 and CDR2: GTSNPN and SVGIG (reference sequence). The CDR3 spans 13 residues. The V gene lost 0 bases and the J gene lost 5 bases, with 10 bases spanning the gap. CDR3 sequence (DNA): TGTGCCTGGAGTGTAGTGGGGGCTTATGGCTACACCTTC. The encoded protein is CAWSVVGAYGYTF.

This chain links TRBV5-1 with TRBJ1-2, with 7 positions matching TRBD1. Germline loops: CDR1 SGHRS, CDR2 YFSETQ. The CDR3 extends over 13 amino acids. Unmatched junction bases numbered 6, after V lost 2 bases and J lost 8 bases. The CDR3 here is CASSLLQGQGYTF. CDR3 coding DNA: TGCGCCAGCAGCTTACTACAGGGGCAAGGCTACACCTTC.

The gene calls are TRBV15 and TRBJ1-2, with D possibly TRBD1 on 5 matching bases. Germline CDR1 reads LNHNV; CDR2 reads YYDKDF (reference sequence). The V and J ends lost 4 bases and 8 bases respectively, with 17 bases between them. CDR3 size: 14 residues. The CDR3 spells CATSTVRAGLGYTF. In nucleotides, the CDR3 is TGTGCCACCAGCACCGTCAGGGCAGGGCTCGGCTACACCTTC.

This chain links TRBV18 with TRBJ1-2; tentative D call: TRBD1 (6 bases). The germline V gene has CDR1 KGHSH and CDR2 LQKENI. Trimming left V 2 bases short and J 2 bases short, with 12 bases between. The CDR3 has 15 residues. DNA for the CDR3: TGTGCCAGCTCACCAAACACAGGGCCCAACTATGGCTACACCTTC. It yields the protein CASSPNTGPNYGYTF.

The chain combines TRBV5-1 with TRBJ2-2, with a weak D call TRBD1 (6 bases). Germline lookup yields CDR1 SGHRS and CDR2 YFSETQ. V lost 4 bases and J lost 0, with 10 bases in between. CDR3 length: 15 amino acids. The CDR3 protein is CASSGRTANTGELFF. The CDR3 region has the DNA TGCGCCAGCAGCGGGCGGACAGCGAACACCGGGGAGCTGTTTTTT.

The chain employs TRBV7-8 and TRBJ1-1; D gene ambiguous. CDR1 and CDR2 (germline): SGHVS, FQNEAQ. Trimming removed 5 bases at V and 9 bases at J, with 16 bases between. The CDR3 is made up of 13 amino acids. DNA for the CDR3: TGTGCCAGCAGCCAGGCCAGGTCATTGCAAGCTTTCTTT. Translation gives CASSQARSLQAFF.

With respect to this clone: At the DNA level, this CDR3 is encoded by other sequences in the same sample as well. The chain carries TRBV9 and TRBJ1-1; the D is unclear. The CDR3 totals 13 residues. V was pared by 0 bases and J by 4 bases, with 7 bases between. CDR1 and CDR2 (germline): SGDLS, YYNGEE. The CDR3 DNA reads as TGTGCCAGCAGCGTAGTAGGGAGCACTGAAGCTTTCTTT. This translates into CASSVVGSTEAFF.

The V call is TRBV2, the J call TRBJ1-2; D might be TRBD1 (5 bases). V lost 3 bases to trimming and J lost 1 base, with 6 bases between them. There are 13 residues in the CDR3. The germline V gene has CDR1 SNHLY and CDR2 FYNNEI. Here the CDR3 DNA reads TGTGCCAGCAGTGACAGGGTTAACTATGGCTACACCTTC. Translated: CASSDRVNYGYTF.

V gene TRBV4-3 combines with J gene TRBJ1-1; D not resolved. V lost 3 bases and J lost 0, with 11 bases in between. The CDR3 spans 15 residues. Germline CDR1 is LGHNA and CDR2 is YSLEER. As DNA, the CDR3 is TGCGCCAGCAGCCAGCTCCAAACGGTGAACACTGAAGCTTTCTTT. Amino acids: CASSQLQTVNTEAFF.

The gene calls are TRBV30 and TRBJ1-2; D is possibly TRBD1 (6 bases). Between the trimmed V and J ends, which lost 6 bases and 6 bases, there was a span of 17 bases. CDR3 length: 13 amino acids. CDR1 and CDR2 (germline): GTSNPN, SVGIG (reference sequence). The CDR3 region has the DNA TGTGCCTGCTCCGGGGGGCTCGCCAATGGCTACACCTTC. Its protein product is CACSGGLANGYTF.

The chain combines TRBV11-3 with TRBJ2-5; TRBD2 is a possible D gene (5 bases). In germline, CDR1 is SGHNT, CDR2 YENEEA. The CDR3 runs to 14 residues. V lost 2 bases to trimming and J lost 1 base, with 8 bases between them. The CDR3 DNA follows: TGTGCCAGCAGCTTACAGCGGTTCCAAGAGACCCAGTACTTC. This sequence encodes CASSLQRFQETQYF.

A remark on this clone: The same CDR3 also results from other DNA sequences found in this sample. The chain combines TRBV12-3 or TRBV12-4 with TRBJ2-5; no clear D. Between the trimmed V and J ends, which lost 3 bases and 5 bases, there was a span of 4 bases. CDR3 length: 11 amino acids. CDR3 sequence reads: CASSFRETQYF. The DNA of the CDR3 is TGTGCCAGCAGTTTCAGGGAGACCCAGTACTTC.

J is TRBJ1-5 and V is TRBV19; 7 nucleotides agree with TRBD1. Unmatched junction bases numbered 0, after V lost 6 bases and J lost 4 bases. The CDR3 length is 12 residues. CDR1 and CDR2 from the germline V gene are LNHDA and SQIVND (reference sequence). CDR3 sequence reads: CASRTGNQPQHF. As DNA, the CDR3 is TGTGCCAGTAGGACAGGGAATCAGCCCCAGCATTTT.

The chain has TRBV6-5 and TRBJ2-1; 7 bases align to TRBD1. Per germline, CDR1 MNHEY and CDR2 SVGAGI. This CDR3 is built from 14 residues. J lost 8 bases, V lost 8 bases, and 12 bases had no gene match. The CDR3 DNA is TGTGCCAGCCAGTCGGGGACAGCGGTCTATGAGCAGTTCTTC. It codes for CASQSGTAVYEQFF.

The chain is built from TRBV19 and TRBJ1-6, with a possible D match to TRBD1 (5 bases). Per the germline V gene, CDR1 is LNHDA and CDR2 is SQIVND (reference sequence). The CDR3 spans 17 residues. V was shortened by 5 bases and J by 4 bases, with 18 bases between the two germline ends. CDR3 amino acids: CASSAGDFPAYNSPLHF. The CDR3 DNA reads TGTGCCAGTAGTGCCGGGGACTTCCCTGCGTATAATTCACCCCTCCACTTT. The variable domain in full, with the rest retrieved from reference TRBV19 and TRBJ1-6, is DGGITQSPKYLFRKEGQNVTLSCEQNLNHDAMYWYRQDPGQGLRLIYYSQIVNDFQKGDIAEGYSVSREKKESFPLTVTSAQKNPTAFYLCASSAGDFPAYNSPLHFGNGTRLTVT.

CDR3 sequence reads: CASCTDRGYEQYF. The CDR3 DNA reads TGTGCCAGCTGTACGGACAGGGGGTACGAGCAGTACTTC. V usage is TRBV2 and J usage is TRBJ2-7, with 10 bases identical to TRBD1. The CDR3 runs to 13 residues. V dropped 8 bases and J dropped 4; count of bases not matched to a gene: 5. The germline CDR1 and CDR2 sequences are SNHLY and FYNNEI.

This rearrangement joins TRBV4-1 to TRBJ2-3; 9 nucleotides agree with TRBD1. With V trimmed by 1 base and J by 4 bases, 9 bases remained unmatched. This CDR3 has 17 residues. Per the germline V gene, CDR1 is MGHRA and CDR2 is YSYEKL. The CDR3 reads CASSQVPGQGSADTQYF. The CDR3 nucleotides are TGCGCCAGCAGCCAAGTCCCGGGACAGGGTAGCGCAGATACGCAGTATTTT.

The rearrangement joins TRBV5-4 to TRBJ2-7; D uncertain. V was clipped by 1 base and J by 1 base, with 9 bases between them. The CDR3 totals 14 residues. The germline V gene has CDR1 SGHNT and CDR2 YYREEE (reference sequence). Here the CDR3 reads CASSLSSDSYEQYF. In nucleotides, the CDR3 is TGTGCCAGCAGCTTGTCATCAGATTCCTACGAGCAGTACTTC.

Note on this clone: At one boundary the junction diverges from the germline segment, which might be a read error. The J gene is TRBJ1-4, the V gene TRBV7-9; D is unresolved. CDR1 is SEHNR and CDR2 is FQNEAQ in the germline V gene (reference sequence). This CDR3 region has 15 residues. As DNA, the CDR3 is TGTGCCAGCAGATTAGTCGGGGAGTCCAATGAAAAACTGTTTTTT. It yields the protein CASRLVGESNEKLFF.

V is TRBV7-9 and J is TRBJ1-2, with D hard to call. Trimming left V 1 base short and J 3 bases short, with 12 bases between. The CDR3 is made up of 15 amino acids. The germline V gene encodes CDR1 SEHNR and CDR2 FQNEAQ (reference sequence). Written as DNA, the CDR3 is TGTGCCAGCAGCTTAGTAGGTTCCGGAGACTATGGCTACACCTTC. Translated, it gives CASSLVGSGDYGYTF.